The entry below gives a single TCR beta chain sequence along with its context. This record belongs to a study of shared clonotypes between healthy human individuals. CDR1 and CDR2 from the germline V gene are SGHDT and YYEEEE. Trimming cost V 4 bases and J 0 bases; bases outside gene matches: 9. This CDR3 is 17 amino acids long. Per sorted-subset replicate PCR, input was approximately 200 ng DNA, representing tens of thousands of T cell genomes. Some clones are missing from TCRdb's copy, which holds only in-frame ones; the method was immunoSEQ multiplex PCR. The table shows 850,000 to 1,200,000 clones, with about 75% occurring only once. It was into CD45RA+ naive and CD45RA-negative memory subsets that the CD4+ cells were split.

The sequence came from a man between 18 and 35 years old in good health. The sequenced sample consisted of memory CD4+ T cells sorted from blood. Stated subset: CD45RA-negative fraction. The rearrangement joins TRBV5-6 to TRBJ2-3; 9 bases fit TRBD2. CDR3 in amino acids: CASSLRLAEPSTDTQYF. The CDR3 coding sequence is TGTGCCAGCAGCCTGCGACTAGCGGAACCTAGCACAGATACGCAGTATTTT. The full variable domain, completed using reference TRBV5-6 and TRBJ2-3, is DAGVTQSPTHLIKTRGQQVTLRCSPKSGHDTVSWYQQALGQGPQFIFQYYEEEERQRGNFPDRFSGHQFPNYSSELNVNALLLGDSALYLCASSLRLAEPSTDTQYFGPGTRLTVL.